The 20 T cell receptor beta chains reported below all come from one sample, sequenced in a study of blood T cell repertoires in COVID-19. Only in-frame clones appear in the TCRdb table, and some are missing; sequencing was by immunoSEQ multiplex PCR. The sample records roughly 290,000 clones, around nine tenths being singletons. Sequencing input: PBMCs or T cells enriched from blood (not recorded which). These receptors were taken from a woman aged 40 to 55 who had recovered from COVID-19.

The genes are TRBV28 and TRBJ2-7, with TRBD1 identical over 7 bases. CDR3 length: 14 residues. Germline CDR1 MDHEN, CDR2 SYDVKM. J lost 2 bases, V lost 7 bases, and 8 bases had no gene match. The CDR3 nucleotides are TGTGCCAGCACGGACAGGATGGCCCCCTACGAGCAGTACTTC. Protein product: CASTDRMAPYEQYF.

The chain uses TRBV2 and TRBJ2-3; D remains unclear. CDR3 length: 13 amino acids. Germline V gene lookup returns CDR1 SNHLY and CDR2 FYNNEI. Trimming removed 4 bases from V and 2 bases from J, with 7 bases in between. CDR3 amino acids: CASSGLLTDTQYF. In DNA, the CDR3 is TGTGCCAGCAGTGGACTCCTCACAGATACGCAGTATTTT.

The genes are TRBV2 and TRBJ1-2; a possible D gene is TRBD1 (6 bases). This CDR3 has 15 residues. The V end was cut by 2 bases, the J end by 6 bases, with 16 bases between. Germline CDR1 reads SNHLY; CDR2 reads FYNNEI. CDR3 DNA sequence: TGTGCCAGCAGTGAAAGTGGTAGGGGGTGGGATGGCTACACCTTC. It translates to CASSESGRGWDGYTF.

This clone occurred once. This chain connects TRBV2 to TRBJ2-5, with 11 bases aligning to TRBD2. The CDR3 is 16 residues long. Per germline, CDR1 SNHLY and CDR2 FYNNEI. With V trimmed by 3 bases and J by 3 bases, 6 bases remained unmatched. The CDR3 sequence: CASSENTSGGEETQYF. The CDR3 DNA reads TGTGCCAGCAGTGAGAATACTAGCGGGGGCGAAGAGACCCAGTACTTC.

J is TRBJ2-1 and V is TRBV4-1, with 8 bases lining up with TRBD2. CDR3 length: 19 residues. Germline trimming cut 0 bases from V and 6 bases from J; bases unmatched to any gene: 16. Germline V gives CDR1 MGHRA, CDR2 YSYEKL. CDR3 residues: CASSQDAGPWSGSFNEQFF. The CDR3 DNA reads TGCGCCAGCAGCCAAGATGCGGGACCATGGAGCGGGAGTTTCAATGAGCAGTTCTTC.

The CDR3 reads CASRGLDRRRSEAFF. The DNA for the CDR3 is TGTGCCAGCAGAGGGCTTGACAGGAGAAGGTCTGAAGCTTTCTTT. The chain links TRBV19 to TRBJ1-1, with D perhaps matching TRBD1 (6 bases). From germline, CDR1 is LNHDA and CDR2 SQIVND (reference sequence). This CDR3 is 15 amino acids long. V lost 9 bases and J lost 6, with 23 bases in between. The full variable domain, in which reference TRBV19 and TRBJ1-1 provide the parts outside the CDR3, is DGGITQSPKYLFRKEGQNVTLSCEQNLNHDAMYWYRQDPGQGLRLIYYSQIVNDFQKGDIAEGYSVSREKKESFPLTVTSAQKNPTAFYLCASRGLDRRRSEAFFGQGTRLTVV.

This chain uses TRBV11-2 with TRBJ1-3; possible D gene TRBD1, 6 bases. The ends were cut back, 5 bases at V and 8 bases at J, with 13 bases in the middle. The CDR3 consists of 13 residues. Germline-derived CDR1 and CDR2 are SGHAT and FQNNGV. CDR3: CASSPDRTHTIYF. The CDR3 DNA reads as TGTGCCAGCAGCCCTGACAGGACGCACACCATATATTTT.

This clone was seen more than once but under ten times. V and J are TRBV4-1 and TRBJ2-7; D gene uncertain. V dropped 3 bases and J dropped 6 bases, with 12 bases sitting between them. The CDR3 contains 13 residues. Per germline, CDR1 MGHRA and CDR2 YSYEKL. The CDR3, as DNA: TGCGCCAGCAGCCAGACCCTAGTTGGCGAGCAGTACTTC. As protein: CASSQTLVGEQYF.

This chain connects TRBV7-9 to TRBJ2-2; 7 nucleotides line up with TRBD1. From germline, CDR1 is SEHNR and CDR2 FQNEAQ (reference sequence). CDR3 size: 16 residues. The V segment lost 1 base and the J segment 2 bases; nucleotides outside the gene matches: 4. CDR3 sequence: CASSLEGTVNTGELFF. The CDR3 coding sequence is TGTGCCAGCAGCTTAGAGGGGACAGTTAACACCGGGGAGCTGTTTTTT. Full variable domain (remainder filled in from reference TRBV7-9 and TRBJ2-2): DTGVSQNPRHKITKRGQNVTFRCDPISEHNRLYWYRQTLGQGPEFLTYFQNEAQLEKSRLLSDRFSAERPKGSFSTLEIQRTEQGDSAMYLCASSLEGTVNTGELFFGEGSRLTVL.

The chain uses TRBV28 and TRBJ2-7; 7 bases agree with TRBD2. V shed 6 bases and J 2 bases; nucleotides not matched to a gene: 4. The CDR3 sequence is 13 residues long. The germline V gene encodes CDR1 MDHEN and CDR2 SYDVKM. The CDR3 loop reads CASRGGMTYEQYF. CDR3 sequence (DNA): TGTGCCAGCAGGGGGGGGATGACCTACGAGCAGTACTTC.

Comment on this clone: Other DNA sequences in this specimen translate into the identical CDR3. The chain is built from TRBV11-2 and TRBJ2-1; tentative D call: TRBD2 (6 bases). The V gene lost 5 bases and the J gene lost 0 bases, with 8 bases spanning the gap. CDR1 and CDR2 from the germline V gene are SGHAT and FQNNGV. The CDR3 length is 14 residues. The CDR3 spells CASSRGGSYNEQFF. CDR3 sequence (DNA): TGTGCCAGCAGCCGGGGAGGCTCCTACAATGAGCAGTTCTTC.

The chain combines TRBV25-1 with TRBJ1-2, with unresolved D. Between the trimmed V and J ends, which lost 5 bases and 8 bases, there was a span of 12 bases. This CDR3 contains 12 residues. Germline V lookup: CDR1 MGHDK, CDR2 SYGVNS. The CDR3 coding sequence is TGTGCCAGCAGTCTTACAGTCGGCGGCTACACCTTC. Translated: CASSLTVGGYTF.

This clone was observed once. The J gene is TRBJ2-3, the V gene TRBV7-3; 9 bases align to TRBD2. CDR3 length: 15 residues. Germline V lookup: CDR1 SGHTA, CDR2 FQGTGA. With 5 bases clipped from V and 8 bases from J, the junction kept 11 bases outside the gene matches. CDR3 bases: TGTGCCAGCAGCACAGCGGGAGGCGTGGAGTTTACGCAGTATTTT. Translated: CASSTAGGVEFTQYF.

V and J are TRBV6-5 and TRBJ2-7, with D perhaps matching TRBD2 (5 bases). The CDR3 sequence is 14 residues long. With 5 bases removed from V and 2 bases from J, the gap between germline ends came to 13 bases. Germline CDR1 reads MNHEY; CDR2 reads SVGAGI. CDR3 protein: CASSPYGVTYEQYF. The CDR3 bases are TGTGCCAGCAGTCCCTACGGGGTAACCTACGAGCAGTACTTC.

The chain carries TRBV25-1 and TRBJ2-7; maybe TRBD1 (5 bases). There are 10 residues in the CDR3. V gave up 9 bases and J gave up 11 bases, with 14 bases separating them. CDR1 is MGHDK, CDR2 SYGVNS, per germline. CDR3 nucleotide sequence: TGTGCCAGGAGACAGAGGCAGAAGTACTTC. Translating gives CARRQRQKYF.

The CDR3 spells CASSQSPGQPALYF. The CDR3 coding sequence is TGTGCCAGCAGTCAATCTCCGGGACAGCCCGCTTTGTACTTC. The chain employs TRBV28 and TRBJ2-7; TRBD1 agrees at 7 bases. The V segment lost 5 bases and the J segment 12 bases; nucleotides outside the gene matches: 16. In germline, CDR1 is MDHEN, CDR2 SYDVKM. This CDR3 contains 14 residues.

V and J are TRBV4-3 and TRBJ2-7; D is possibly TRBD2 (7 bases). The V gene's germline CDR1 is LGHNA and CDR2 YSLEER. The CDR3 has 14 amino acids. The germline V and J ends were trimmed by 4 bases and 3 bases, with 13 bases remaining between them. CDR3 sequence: CASSPGGGGYEQYF. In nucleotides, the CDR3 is TGCGCCAGCAGCCCGGGGGGCGGAGGCTACGAGCAGTACTTC.

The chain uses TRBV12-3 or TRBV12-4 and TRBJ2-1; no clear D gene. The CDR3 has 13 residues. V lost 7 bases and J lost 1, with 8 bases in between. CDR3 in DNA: TGTGCCAGCAAAGAGGATTCCTACAATGAGCAGTTCTTC. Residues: CASKEDSYNEQFF.

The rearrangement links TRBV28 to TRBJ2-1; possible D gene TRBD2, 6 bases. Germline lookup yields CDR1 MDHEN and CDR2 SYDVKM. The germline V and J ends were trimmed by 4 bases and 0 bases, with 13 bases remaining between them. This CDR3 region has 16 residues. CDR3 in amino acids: CASSSPAGPSYNEQFF. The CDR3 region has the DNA TGTGCCAGCAGTTCCCCAGCGGGCCCCTCCTACAATGAGCAGTTCTTC.

The CDR3 coding sequence is TGCGCCAGCAGTCTCCCGGGACAGAAACAACTGTTTTTT. Translating gives CASSLPGQKQLFF. V usage is TRBV23-1 and J usage is TRBJ1-4; 7 bases align to TRBD1. TRBV23-1 is known as an ORF, though its function is uncertain. The V and J ends lost 4 bases and 12 bases, in that order; junction bases with no gene match: 8. This CDR3 is built from 13 residues.